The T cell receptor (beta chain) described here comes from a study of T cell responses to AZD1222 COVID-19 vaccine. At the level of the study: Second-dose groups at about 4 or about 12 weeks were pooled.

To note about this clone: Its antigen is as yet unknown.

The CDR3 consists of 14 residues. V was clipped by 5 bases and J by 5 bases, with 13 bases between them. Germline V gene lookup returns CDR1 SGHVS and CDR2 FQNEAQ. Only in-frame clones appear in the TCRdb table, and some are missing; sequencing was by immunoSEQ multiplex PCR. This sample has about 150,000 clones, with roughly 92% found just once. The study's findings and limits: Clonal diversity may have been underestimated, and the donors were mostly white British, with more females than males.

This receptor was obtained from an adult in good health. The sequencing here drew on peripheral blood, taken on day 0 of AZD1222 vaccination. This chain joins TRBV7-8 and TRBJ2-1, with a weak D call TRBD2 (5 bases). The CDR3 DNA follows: TGTGCCAGCAGCCCCCCGCTCGGGGACAATGAGCAGTTCTTC. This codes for CASSPPLGDNEQFF. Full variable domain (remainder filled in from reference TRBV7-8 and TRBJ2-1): GAGVSQSPRYKVAKRGQDVALRCDPISGHVSLFWYQQALGQGPEFLTYFQNEAQLDKSGLPSDRFFAERPEGSVSTLKIQRTQQEDSAVYLCASSPPLGDNEQFFGPGTRLTVL.